Here is one TCR beta chain with its context. The V and J ends lost 5 bases and 5 bases, in that order; junction bases with no gene match: 7. Germline assignment: CDR1 LNHDA and CDR2 SQIVND (reference sequence). The CDR3 runs to 15 residues. This sample is part of a study of blood T cell repertoires in COVID-19. Study summary: COVID-19 samples collected from the United States, Italy and Spain covered acute and convalescent phases. Sample material is recorded as cDNA or gDNA derived from T cells, B-cell-depleted T cells, or PBMCs.

Methods used by the authors: For nucleated cells, counts were estimated from reference gene primer amplification. Here immunoSEQ multiplex PCR was the method, and the copy in TCRdb shows in-frame clones only, minus some. V and J calls and clone size follow that table, whereas D and trimming were derived from the DNA. The data hold tens of thousands of clones, with 80% to 95% observed a single time. Sample: peripheral blood. The sequence came from a human donor in a cohort sampled during active COVID-19. The genes are TRBV19 and TRBJ2-3; 10 bases fit TRBD2. CDR3: CASSLPAGGKDTQYF. As DNA, the CDR3 is TGTGCCAGTAGTCTCCCAGCGGGAGGGAAAGATACGCAGTATTTT.